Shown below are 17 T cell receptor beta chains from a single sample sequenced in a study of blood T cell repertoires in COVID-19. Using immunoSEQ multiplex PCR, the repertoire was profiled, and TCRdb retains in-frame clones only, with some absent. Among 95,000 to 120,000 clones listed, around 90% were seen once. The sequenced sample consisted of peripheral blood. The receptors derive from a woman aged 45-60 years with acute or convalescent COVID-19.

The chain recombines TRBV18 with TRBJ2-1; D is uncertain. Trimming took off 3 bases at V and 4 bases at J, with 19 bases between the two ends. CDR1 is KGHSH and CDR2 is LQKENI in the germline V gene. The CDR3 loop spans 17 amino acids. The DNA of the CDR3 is TGTGCCAGCTCACCCGAACCCAGTCCCCGAACATACAATGAGCAGTTCTTC. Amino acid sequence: CASSPEPSPRTYNEQFF.

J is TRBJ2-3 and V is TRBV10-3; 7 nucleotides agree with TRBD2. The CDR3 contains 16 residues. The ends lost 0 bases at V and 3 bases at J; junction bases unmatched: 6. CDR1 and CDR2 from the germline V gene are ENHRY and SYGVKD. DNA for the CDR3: TGTGCCATCAGTGAGTCAGCGGGATGGGGGACAGATACGCAGTATTTT. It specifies CAISESAGWGTDTQYF.

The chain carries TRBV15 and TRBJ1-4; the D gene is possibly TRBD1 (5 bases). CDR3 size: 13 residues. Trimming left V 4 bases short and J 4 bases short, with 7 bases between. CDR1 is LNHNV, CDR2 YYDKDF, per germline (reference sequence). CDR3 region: CATSIRDNEKLFF. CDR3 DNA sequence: TGTGCCACCAGCATCAGGGATAATGAAAAACTGTTTTTT.

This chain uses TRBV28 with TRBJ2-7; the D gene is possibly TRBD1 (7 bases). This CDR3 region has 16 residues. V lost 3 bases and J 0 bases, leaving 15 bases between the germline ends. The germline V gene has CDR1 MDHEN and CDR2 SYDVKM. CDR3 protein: CASSFPPGGFSYEQYF. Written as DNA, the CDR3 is TGTGCCAGCAGTTTCCCCCCAGGGGGGTTCTCCTACGAGCAGTACTTC.

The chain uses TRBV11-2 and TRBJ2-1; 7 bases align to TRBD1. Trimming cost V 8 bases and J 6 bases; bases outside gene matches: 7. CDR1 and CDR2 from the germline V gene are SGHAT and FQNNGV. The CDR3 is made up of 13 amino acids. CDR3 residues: CASLGGLSNEQFF. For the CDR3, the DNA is TGTGCCAGCCTAGGGGGCCTGTCCAATGAGCAGTTCTTC.

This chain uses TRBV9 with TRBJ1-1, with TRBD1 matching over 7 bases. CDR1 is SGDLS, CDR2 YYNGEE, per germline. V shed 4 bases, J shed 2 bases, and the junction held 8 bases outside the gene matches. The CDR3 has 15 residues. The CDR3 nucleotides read TGTGCCAGCAGCCCACCCGGGACAGATAACACTGAAGCTTTCTTT. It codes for CASSPPGTDNTEAFF.

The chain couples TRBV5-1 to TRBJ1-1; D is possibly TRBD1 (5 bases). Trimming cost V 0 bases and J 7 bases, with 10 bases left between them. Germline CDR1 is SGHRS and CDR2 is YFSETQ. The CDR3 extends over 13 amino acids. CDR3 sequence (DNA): TGCGCCAGCAGCTTGGCTACTCAGGGTGAAGCTTTCTTT. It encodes CASSLATQGEAFF.

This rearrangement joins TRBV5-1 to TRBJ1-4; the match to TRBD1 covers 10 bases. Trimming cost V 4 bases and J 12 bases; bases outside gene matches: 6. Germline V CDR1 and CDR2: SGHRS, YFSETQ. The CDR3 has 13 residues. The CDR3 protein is CASSPPGQGQLFF. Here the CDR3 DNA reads TGCGCCAGCAGCCCTCCGGGACAGGGGCAACTGTTTTTT. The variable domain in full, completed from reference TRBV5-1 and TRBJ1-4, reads KAGVTQTPRYLIKTRGQQVTLSCSPISGHRSVSWYQQTPGQGLQFLFEYFSETQRNKGNFPGRFSGRQFSNSRSEMNVSTLELGDSALYLCASSPPGQGQLFFGSGTQLSVL.

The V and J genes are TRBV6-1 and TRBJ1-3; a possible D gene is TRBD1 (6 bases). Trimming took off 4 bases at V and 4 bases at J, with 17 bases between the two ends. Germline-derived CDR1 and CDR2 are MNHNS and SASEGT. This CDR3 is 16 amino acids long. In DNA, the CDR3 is TGTGCCAGCAGTGCCGGGACCGAGGGACAAGGAAACACCATATATTTT. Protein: CASSAGTEGQGNTIYF.

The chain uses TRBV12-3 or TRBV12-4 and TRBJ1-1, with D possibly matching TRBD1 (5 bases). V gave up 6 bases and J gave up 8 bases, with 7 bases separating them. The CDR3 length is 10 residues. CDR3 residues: CASRRTEAFF. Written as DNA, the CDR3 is TGTGCCAGCAGGAGGACAGAAGCTTTCTTT.

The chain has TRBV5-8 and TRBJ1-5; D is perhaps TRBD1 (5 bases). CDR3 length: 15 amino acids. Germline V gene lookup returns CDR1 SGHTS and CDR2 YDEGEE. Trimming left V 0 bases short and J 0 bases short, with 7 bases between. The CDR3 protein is CASSLDRLSNQPQHF. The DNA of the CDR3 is TGTGCCAGCAGCTTGGACAGGCTTAGCAATCAGCCCCAGCATTTT.

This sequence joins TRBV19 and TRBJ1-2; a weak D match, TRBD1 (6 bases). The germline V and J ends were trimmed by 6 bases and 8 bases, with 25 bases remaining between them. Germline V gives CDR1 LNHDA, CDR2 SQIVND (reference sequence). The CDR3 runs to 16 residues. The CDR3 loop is CASRQGWTDRSGGYTF. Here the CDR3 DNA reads TGTGCCAGTAGGCAGGGGTGGACAGATCGGAGCGGAGGCTACACCTTC.

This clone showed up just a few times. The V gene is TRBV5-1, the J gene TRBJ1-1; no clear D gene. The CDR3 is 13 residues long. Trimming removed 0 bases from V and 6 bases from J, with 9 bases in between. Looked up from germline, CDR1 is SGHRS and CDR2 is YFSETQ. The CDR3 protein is CASSLDAGAEAFF. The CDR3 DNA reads TGCGCCAGCAGCTTGGACGCGGGCGCTGAAGCTTTCTTT.

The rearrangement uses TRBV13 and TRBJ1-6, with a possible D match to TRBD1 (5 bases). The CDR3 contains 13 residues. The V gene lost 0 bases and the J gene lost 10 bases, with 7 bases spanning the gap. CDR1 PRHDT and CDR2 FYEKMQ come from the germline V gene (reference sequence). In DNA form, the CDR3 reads TGTGCCAGCAGCTTAGGAGGGGTCTCACCCCTCCACTTT. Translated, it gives CASSLGGVSPLHF.

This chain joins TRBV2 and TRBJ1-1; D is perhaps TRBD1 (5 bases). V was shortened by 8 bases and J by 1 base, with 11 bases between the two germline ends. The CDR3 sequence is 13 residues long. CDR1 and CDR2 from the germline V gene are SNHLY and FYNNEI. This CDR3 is CASVGQGNTEAFF. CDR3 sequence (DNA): TGTGCCAGCGTGGGGCAGGGGAACACTGAAGCTTTCTTT. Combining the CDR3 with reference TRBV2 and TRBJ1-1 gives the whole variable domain EPEVTQTPSHQVTQMGQEVILRCVPISNHLYFYWYRQILGQKVEFLVSFYNNEISEKSEIFDDQFSVERPDGSNFTLKIRSTKLEDSAMYFCASVGQGNTEAFFGQGTRLTVV.

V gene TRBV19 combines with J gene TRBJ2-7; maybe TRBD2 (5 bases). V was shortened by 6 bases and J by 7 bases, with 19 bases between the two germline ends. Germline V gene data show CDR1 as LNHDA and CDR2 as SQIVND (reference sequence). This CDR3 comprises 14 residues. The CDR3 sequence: CASSVTGSLREQYF. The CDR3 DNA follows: TGTGCCAGTAGCGTCACGGGGTCTTTGAGGGAGCAGTACTTC.

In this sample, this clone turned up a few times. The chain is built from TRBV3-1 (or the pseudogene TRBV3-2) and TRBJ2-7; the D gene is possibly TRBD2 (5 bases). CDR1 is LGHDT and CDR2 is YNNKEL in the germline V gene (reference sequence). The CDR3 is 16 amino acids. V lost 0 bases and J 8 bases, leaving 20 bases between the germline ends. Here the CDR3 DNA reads TGTGCCAGCAGCCAAGAGGCGCGGGCTGTGGTCCTCAAGCAGTACTTC. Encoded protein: CASSQEARAVVLKQYF.